The entry below gives a single T cell receptor beta chain sequence along with its context. Its antigen is unidentified. The data derive from a study of cytomegalovirus exposure and HLA in healthy donors. Study details: Earlier findings included about 120 million unique TCR beta sequences obtained from about 180 million T cells.

Study-level results: As was reported, the classifier diagnosed cytomegalovirus status with high specificity and sensitivity.

The CDR3 runs to 15 residues. CDR1 and CDR2 (germline): GTSNPN, SVGIG (reference sequence). The V gene end was trimmed by 2 bases and the J gene end by 6 bases; junction bases not matched to a gene: 7. Researchers ran the PCR with 60 Vbeta and 13 Jbeta primers. Clones were sequenced by immunoSEQ multiplex PCR, and TCRdb holds only the in-frame ones, with some missing. Altogether about 140,000 clones are present, about 83% being singletons, with the ten largest covering about 5%. Sequenced sample: PBMCs. The gene calls are TRBV30 and TRBJ2-3, with 11 bases identical to TRBD1. This clonotype was sampled from a woman aged 25 to 39 in good health and CMV-seronegative. The DNA of the CDR3 is TGTGCCTGGAGTCTTGGACAGGGGGCTGTGGATACGCAGTATTTT. Translating gives CAWSLGQGAVDTQYF.